A single T cell receptor beta chain is shown here with its context. Its specificity is unknown. The CDR3 totals 15 residues. Trimming pared 4 bases from V and 8 bases from J, leaving 19 bases between. Germline assignment: CDR1 SGDLS and CDR2 YYNGEE. This specimen belongs to a study of shared clonotypes between healthy human individuals. Study-wide results and caveats: Researchers found naive subsets generally carried larger estimated richness than memory subsets. A reduction in generation probabilities was seen for non-shared clonotypes relative to those shared by all four donors.

CD45RO-negative CD8 cells positively selected for CCR7 made up the naive population, which excluded terminally differentiated effector memory CD45RA+ cells. Study donors comprised healthy, HIV-negative adults devoid of recent acute infection or vaccination. Researchers ran the assay at a deep level. TCRdb's table, derived via immunoSEQ multiplex PCR, lists solely in-frame clones and lacks some. There are some 2,100,000 clones in the sample; 90% to 95% occur only once, and 1.7% lies in the top ten. This sequence joins TRBV9 and TRBJ2-4; D may match TRBD1 or TRBD2 (6 bases each). This receptor was obtained from a man aged 18 to 30 in good health. Some clones in this sample may be carry-over from other donors' samples. Sequenced sample: naive CD8+ T cells from PBMCs. The DNA for the CDR3 is TGTGCCAGCAGCAATACCGGGACAAGGAGGGACATTCAGTACTTC. Protein sequence: CASSNTGTRRDIQYF.